The 20 T cell receptor beta chains below were found in one sample sequenced in a study of shared clonotypes between healthy human individuals. Here immunoSEQ multiplex PCR was the method, and the copy in TCRdb shows in-frame clones only, minus some. The table lists 650,000 to 700,000 clones, 90% of them singletons, with 30% to 35% in the top ten. Input material: memory CD8+ T cells from PBMCs. Subset noted: CD45RO+ cells pooled with CCR7-negative TemRA cells. Receptor source: a young man in good health. Some clones in this sample may be carry-over from other donors' samples.

The chain uses TRBV6-5 and TRBJ2-7; D not certain. Germline-derived CDR1 and CDR2 are MNHEY and SVGAGI. The V gene lost 6 bases and the J gene lost 0 bases, with 15 bases spanning the gap. There are 15 residues in the CDR3. The CDR3: CASRGRRGVSYEQYF. As DNA, the CDR3 is TGTGCCAGCAGGGGCAGGAGAGGAGTCTCCTACGAGCAGTACTTC.

Only one count was recorded for this clone. Other DNA sequences in the same sample also yield this CDR3. J is TRBJ2-2 and V is TRBV27; either TRBD1 or TRBD2 may fit D (6 bases each). CDR1 MNHEY and CDR2 SMNVEV come from the germline V gene (reference sequence). V lost 5 bases to trimming and J lost 3 bases, with 13 bases between them. The CDR3 is 15 amino acids. Written as DNA, the CDR3 is TGTGCCAGCAGTCTCTTGAGGGGGGACACCGGGGAGCTGTTTTTT. It yields the protein CASSLLRGDTGELFF.

The chain is built from TRBV4-3 and TRBJ2-6; 8 nucleotides agree with TRBD1. The length of the CDR3 is 20 residues. CDR1 LGHNA and CDR2 YSLEER come from the germline V gene. Trimming cost V 0 bases and J 1 base; bases outside gene matches: 11. This CDR3 reads CASSQDRTGSIVSGANVLTF. Here the CDR3 DNA reads TGCGCCAGCAGCCAAGATCGGACAGGGTCGATAGTGTCTGGGGCCAACGTCCTGACTTTC.

V gene TRBV13 combines with J gene TRBJ2-2; 7 bases are shared with TRBD1. Looked up from germline, CDR1 is PRHDT and CDR2 is FYEKMQ (reference sequence). This CDR3 region has 15 residues. The V gene end was trimmed by 5 bases and the J gene end by 6 bases; junction bases not matched to a gene: 9. The DNA of the CDR3 is TGTGCCAGCAGCCCCCAGACAGGGAAGGCCGGGGAGCTGTTTTTT. It yields the protein CASSPQTGKAGELFF.

The chain has TRBV7-2 and TRBJ1-2, with TRBD1 identical over 7 bases. CDR1 is SGHTA and CDR2 is FQGNSA in the germline V gene. This CDR3 is 14 amino acids long. J gave up 2 bases and V 5 bases, and 5 bases lay outside the gene matches. CDR3 loop: CASSDPGQNYGYTF. The CDR3 DNA sequence: TGTGCCAGCAGCGATCCGGGACAGAACTATGGCTACACCTTC.

This clone is categorized as medium-sized. V gene TRBV6-6 combines with J gene TRBJ1-2; TRBD1 matches 7 bases. The CDR3 consists of 16 residues. With 5 bases clipped from V and 8 bases from J, the junction kept 17 bases outside the gene matches. The germline V gene has CDR1 MNHNY and CDR2 SVGAGI (reference sequence). CDR3 residues: CASSPDGQAPLGGYTF. CDR3 nucleotide sequence: TGTGCCAGCAGTCCCGATGGACAGGCCCCACTAGGAGGCTACACCTTC.

The chain recombines TRBV15 with TRBJ2-3; D gene ambiguous. The CDR3 contains 13 residues. CDR1 and CDR2 (germline): LNHNV, YYDKDF (reference sequence). With 1 base removed from V and 4 bases from J, the gap between germline ends came to 6 bases. Here the CDR3 reads CATSRVRADTQYF. DNA of the CDR3: TGTGCCACCAGCAGAGTACGTGCAGATACGCAGTATTTT.

This clone was seen once. A read error may produce the germline difference seen at one junction end. The rearrangement uses TRBV30 and TRBJ2-7, with D perhaps matching TRBD1 (6 bases). The CDR3 length is 14 residues. The V gene's germline CDR1 is GTSNPN and CDR2 SVGIG (reference sequence). The CDR3 protein is CAWSVLDSPYAQYF. The CDR3 coding sequence is TGTGCCTGGAGTGTCCTGGACAGTCCTTACGCGCAGTACTTC.

The chain links TRBV29-1 to TRBJ2-1, with D perhaps given as TRBD1 or TRBD2 (5 bases each). Germline lookup yields CDR1 SQVTM and CDR2 ANQGSEA. Trimming stripped 6 bases from V and 8 bases from J, with 17 bases between. The CDR3 is 13 residues long. The CDR3 reads CSVHRDGLHEQFF. In nucleotides, the CDR3 is TGCAGCGTGCACCGGGACGGTCTCCATGAGCAGTTCTTC.

V gene TRBV28 combines with J gene TRBJ1-2, with a possible D match to TRBD1 (5 bases). Per germline, CDR1 MDHEN and CDR2 SYDVKM. This CDR3 is built from 15 residues. Deletions cut 3 bases from V and 0 bases from J, with 11 bases between. Here the CDR3 reads CASSFLGVANYGYTF. The CDR3 DNA is TGTGCCAGCAGTTTTTTGGGGGTAGCTAACTATGGCTACACCTTC.

V usage is TRBV6-1 and J usage is TRBJ1-5, with a possible D match to TRBD1 (5 bases). CDR1 and CDR2 (germline): MNHNS, SASEGT. The ends were cut back, 4 bases at V and 0 bases at J, with 16 bases in the middle. The CDR3 runs to 17 residues. This chain's CDR3 is CASSAPFGGYSNQPQHF. The CDR3 nucleotides are TGTGCCAGCAGTGCACCGTTTGGGGGGTATAGCAATCAGCCCCAGCATTTT.

This clone was observed a handful of times. The CDR3 nucleotides are TGTGCCAGCAGCTTAGTTCGTGTCCCAGCTAATGAGCAGTTCTTC. It translates to CASSLVRVPANEQFF. The chain recombines TRBV11-2 with TRBJ2-1; D unclear. The CDR3 runs 15 residues. Trimming cost V 1 base and J 7 bases, with 14 bases left between them. Germline lookup yields CDR1 SGHAT and CDR2 FQNNGV.

V usage is TRBV10-3 and J usage is TRBJ2-3, with D tentatively TRBD2 (6 bases). The length of the CDR3 is 11 residues. Germline CDR1 ENHRY, CDR2 SYGVKD. Trimming cost V 8 bases and J 3 bases, with 6 bases left between them. The CDR3 is CAIGGTDTQYF. The CDR3, as DNA: TGTGCCATCGGAGGGACAGATACGCAGTATTTT.

The V gene is TRBV7-8, the J gene TRBJ2-7; 8 bases are shared with TRBD2. After removal of 5 bases from V and 1 base from J, the junction contained 7 bases not matched to a gene. Germline V gives CDR1 SGHVS, CDR2 FQNEAQ. This CDR3 has 15 residues. CDR3: CASSILAGPSYEQYF. The CDR3 DNA reads TGTGCCAGCAGCATCTTAGCGGGGCCATCCTACGAGCAGTACTTC.

V and J are TRBV13 and TRBJ2-1; no definite D call. Trimming took 0 bases from V and 3 from J, leaving 9 bases between them. The CDR3 totals 15 residues. The germline CDR1 and CDR2 sequences are PRHDT and FYEKMQ (reference sequence). The CDR3, as DNA: TGTGCCAGCAGCTTAGGCTTGACCGGCTACAATGAGCAGTTCTTC. Translated, it gives CASSLGLTGYNEQFF. Full variable domain (rest looked up from reference TRBV13 and TRBJ2-1): AAGVIQSPRHLIKEKRETATLKCYPIPRHDTVYWYQQGPGQDPQFLISFYEKMQSDKGSIPDRFSAQQFSDYHSELNMSSLELGDSALYFCASSLGLTGYNEQFFGPGTRLTVL.

The CDR3 is CASSLEGWTDTQYF. The CDR3 region has the DNA TGTGCCAGCAGCTTAGAGGGGTGGACAGATACGCAGTATTTT. The chain carries TRBV7-9 and TRBJ2-3; possibly TRBD1 for D (5 bases). Trimming cost V 1 base and J 3 bases, with 8 bases left between them. The CDR3 runs 14 residues. Germline-derived CDR1 and CDR2 are SEHNR and FQNEAQ (reference sequence).

To note about this clone: Other DNA variants within this sample encode the same CDR3. V usage is TRBV27 and J usage is TRBJ1-2, with 9 bases aligning to TRBD1. The V segment lost 4 bases and the J segment 2 bases; nucleotides outside the gene matches: 2. Germline loops: CDR1 MNHEY, CDR2 SMNVEV (reference sequence). This CDR3 contains 14 residues. DNA of the CDR3: TGTGCCAGCAGTTCTACAGGGGGCAACTATGGCTACACCTTC. Translated: CASSSTGGNYGYTF.

The V gene is TRBV19, the J gene TRBJ1-2, with D possibly matching TRBD1 (6 bases). Trimming left V 2 bases short and J 10 bases short, with 23 bases between. The CDR3 is 16 amino acids. Germline V CDR1 and CDR2: LNHDA, SQIVND (reference sequence). CDR3 DNA: TGTGCCAGTAGTATAATATCAAGGACAGAGAGACCGACCTACACCTTC. It encodes CASSIISRTERPTYTF.

This chain uses TRBV28 with TRBJ2-5; 10 bases line up with TRBD2. J gave up 3 bases and V 8 bases, and 9 bases lay outside the gene matches. Germline V gene sequence: CDR1 MDHEN, CDR2 SYDVKM. This CDR3 spans 15 amino acids. The CDR3 DNA is TGTGCCAGCCAGTCTCTAGCGGGAGTGGAAGAGACCCAGTACTTC. Protein: CASQSLAGVEETQYF. Drawing the rest from reference TRBV28 and TRBJ2-5, the complete variable domain is DVKVTQSSRYLVKRTGEKVFLECVQDMDHENMFWYRQDPGLGLRLIYFSYDVKMKEKGDIPEGYSVSREKKERFSLILESASTNQTSMYLCASQSLAGVEETQYFGPGTRLLVL.

V gene TRBV9 combines with J gene TRBJ1-5; D is unclear. The length of the CDR3 is 14 residues. V was cut by 0 bases and J by 1 base, with 5 bases left in between. Germline V gene data show CDR1 as SGDLS and CDR2 as YYNGEE. CDR3 DNA: TGTGCCAGCAGCGTAGTGGCGAGCAATCAGCCCCAGCATTTT. Protein product: CASSVVASNQPQHF. Combining the CDR3 with reference TRBV9 and TRBJ1-5 gives the whole variable domain DSGVTQTPKHLITATGQRVTLRCSPRSGDLSVYWYQQSLDQGLQFLIQYYNGEERAKGNILERFSAQQFPDLHSELNLSSLELGDSALYFCASSVVASNQPQHFGDGTRLSIL.